Below, 22 T cell receptor beta chains from the same sample are listed, as sequenced in a study of blood T cell repertoires in COVID-19 (dated by TCRdb to the early 2020s). Libraries were prepared through the immunoSEQ multiplex PCR assay. TCRdb obtained this table from immuneACCESS and retained in-frame rearrangements with V and J assigned. These tables miss some clones; where compared with another copy, unresolved V genes account for less than half of the shortfall, and the remainder is unexplained. The sample data list around 42,000 clones, and roughly four fifths of these were observed just once. In total, the top ten clones hold roughly 2.6% of the sample. The sequenced sample consisted of peripheral blood. The receptors were gathered from a woman between 55 and 75 years old with acute or convalescent COVID-19.

The genes are TRBV5-1 and TRBJ1-4, with 7 bases aligning to TRBD1. After removal of 0 bases from V and 0 bases from J, the junction contained 5 bases not matched to a gene. CDR3 length: 17 residues. Germline-derived CDR1 and CDR2 are SGHRS and YFSETQ. CDR3: CASSLGDSLATNEKLFF. Written as DNA, the CDR3 is TGCGCCAGCAGCTTGGGGGACAGCCTTGCAACTAATGAAAAACTGTTTTTT.

This chain links TRBV4-2 with TRBJ2-2; 10 nucleotides agree with TRBD2. Germline CDR1 and CDR2: LGHNA and YNFKEQ. The ends lost 4 bases at V and 7 bases at J; junction bases unmatched: 9. The CDR3 extends over 16 amino acids. The CDR3 reads CASSPVAGGGDGELFF. CDR3 nucleotides: TGTGCCAGCAGCCCGGTAGCGGGAGGTGGAGACGGGGAGCTGTTTTTT.

The J gene is TRBJ2-5, the V gene TRBV5-1; 8 bases line up with TRBD2. The CDR3 loop spans 14 amino acids. The V gene end was trimmed by 4 bases and the J gene end by 4 bases; junction bases not matched to a gene: 6. Germline loops: CDR1 SGHRS, CDR2 YFSETQ. In nucleotides, the CDR3 is TGCGCCAGCAGCGGGGGACTAGGTGGAGAGACCCAGTACTTC. Its protein product is CASSGGLGGETQYF.

The rearrangement uses TRBV4-1 and TRBJ2-1; possibly TRBD2 for D (5 bases). Germline values: CDR1 MGHRA, CDR2 YSYEKL. The length of the CDR3 is 15 residues. Trimming removed 1 base from V and 3 bases from J, with 10 bases in between. CDR3 sequence reads: CASSQVGVNYNEQFF. CDR3 DNA sequence: TGCGCCAGCAGCCAAGTCGGGGTGAACTACAATGAGCAGTTCTTC.

The chain recombines TRBV28 with TRBJ1-5, with 8 bases matching TRBD1. V trimming: 8 bases; J trimming: 13 bases; junction bases outside the gene matches: 10. CDR3 length equals 12 residues. The V gene's germline CDR1 is MDHEN and CDR2 SYDVKM. CDR3 protein: CASLSPDRVQHF. CDR3 coding DNA: TGTGCCAGCTTGAGTCCGGACAGGGTGCAGCATTTT.

The V gene is TRBV27, the J gene TRBJ2-1; 8 bases align to TRBD1. CDR3 size: 17 residues. V was pared by 5 bases and J by 6 bases, with 15 bases of the junction left unmatched. CDR1 is MNHEY and CDR2 is SMNVEV in the germline V gene (reference sequence). This CDR3 reads CASSLKTGVTQTNEQFF. DNA for the CDR3: TGTGCCAGCAGTCTAAAGACAGGGGTAACTCAGACCAATGAGCAGTTCTTC.

The chain joins TRBV10-2 to TRBJ1-2; no clear D gene. CDR1 WSHSY and CDR2 SAAADI come from the germline V gene. With 3 bases removed from V and 2 bases from J, the gap between germline ends came to 7 bases. There are 13 residues in the CDR3. The DNA of the CDR3 is TGCGCCAGCAGTGATAACAGAAACTATGGCTACACCTTC. Residues: CASSDNRNYGYTF.

The V gene is TRBV14, the J gene TRBJ1-1, with D possibly TRBD1 on 5 matching bases. The CDR3 contains 16 residues. CDR1 is SGHDN and CDR2 is FVKESK in the germline V gene. Trimming shortened V by 4 bases and J by 0 bases, and 15 bases separated the two germline ends. The CDR3 here is CASSLTGVHMNTEAFF. DNA for the CDR3: TGTGCCAGCAGCCTTACAGGAGTCCACATGAACACTGAAGCTTTCTTT.

The V call is TRBV28, the J call TRBJ2-7; TRBD1 is a possible D gene (5 bases). The germline V gene encodes CDR1 MDHEN and CDR2 SYDVKM. The length of the CDR3 is 14 residues. V dropped 10 bases and J dropped 2 bases, with 18 bases sitting between them. The CDR3 here is CATRQPIAPYEQYF. CDR3 DNA sequence: TGTGCCACCAGACAGCCTATCGCGCCCTACGAGCAGTACTTC.

As regards this clone: At the DNA level, this CDR3 is encoded by other sequences in the same sample as well. The J gene is TRBJ2-3, the V gene TRBV30; D is possibly TRBD1 (5 bases). This CDR3 has 15 amino acids. Germline V lookup: CDR1 GTSNPN, CDR2 SVGIG (reference sequence). V lost 3 bases and J 1 base, leaving 14 bases between the germline ends. CDR3 coding DNA: TGTGCCTGGAGCGGACAAGGATCCCGCACAGATACGCAGTATTTT. Encoded protein: CAWSGQGSRTDTQYF.

The CDR3, as DNA: TGTGCCAGCAGTTCTCCGGGACTAGCGATATACACCGGGGAGCTGTTTTTT. Translation: CASSSPGLAIYTGELFF. This chain joins TRBV2 and TRBJ2-2; TRBD2 aligns across 10 bases. The germline V gene encodes CDR1 SNHLY and CDR2 FYNNEI. This CDR3 region has 17 residues. V lost 5 bases and J lost 3; bases outside the gene matches: 9.

This clone was seen only a few times. V gene TRBV5-1 combines with J gene TRBJ1-2, with a tentative D call TRBD1 (6 bases). CDR1 and CDR2 (germline): SGHRS, YFSETQ. The germline V and J ends were trimmed by 0 bases and 3 bases, with 6 bases remaining between them. This CDR3 spans 13 amino acids. Here the CDR3 reads CASSLEGDYGYTF. CDR3 sequence (DNA): TGCGCCAGCAGCTTGGAGGGGGACTATGGCTACACCTTC.

V usage is TRBV3-1 (or the pseudogene TRBV3-2) and J usage is TRBJ2-7, with 8 bases fitting TRBD2. This CDR3 contains 17 residues. Germline-derived CDR1 and CDR2 are LGHDT and YNNKEL (reference sequence). The trim removed 3 bases at V and 0 bases at J, leaving 10 bases unmatched. The CDR3 DNA follows: TGTGCCAGCAGCCAGATAGGGTGGGGGACTAGCTCCTACGAGCAGTACTTC. Encoded protein: CASSQIGWGTSSYEQYF.

J is TRBJ1-3 and V is TRBV6-1; D possibly corresponds to TRBD1 (5 bases). The germline V gene encodes CDR1 MNHNS and CDR2 SASEGT. This CDR3 has 15 residues. The V gene lost 2 bases and the J gene lost 4 bases, with 12 bases spanning the gap. CDR3 in amino acids: CASSEIGGVGNTIYF. CDR3 nucleotide sequence: TGTGCCAGCAGTGAAATCGGGGGGGTGGGAAACACCATATATTTT.

This chain links TRBV10-1 with TRBJ1-2; 9 bases are shared with TRBD1. This CDR3 spans 14 amino acids. The germline V gene has CDR1 WNHNN and CDR2 SYGVQD (reference sequence). The V segment lost 11 bases and the J segment 1 base; nucleotides outside the gene matches: 8. The CDR3 region is CAGPGQGINYGYTF. CDR3 sequence (DNA): TGCGCCGGTCCGGGACAGGGTATTAACTATGGCTACACCTTC.

The sample holds a few counts of this clone. The chain carries TRBV3-1 (or the pseudogene TRBV3-2) and TRBJ2-5; 7 positions match TRBD1. CDR1 LGHDT and CDR2 YNNKEL come from the germline V gene (reference sequence). With 1 base clipped from V and 9 bases from J, the junction kept 5 bases outside the gene matches. This CDR3 has 13 residues. The CDR3 loop reads CASSQVVDRAQYF. The CDR3 DNA reads TGTGCCAGCAGCCAAGTTGTCGACAGGGCCCAGTACTTC.

CDR3 bases: TGTGCCAGCAGCTTAGGCGAGGGATCTGGGCAGTACTTC. Amino acids: CASSLGEGSGQYF. This chain joins TRBV7-9 and TRBJ2-7; TRBD2 is a possible D gene (5 bases). Germline assignment: CDR1 SEHNR and CDR2 FQNEAQ (reference sequence). The CDR3 has 13 residues. V shed 1 base and J shed 9 bases, with 13 bases lying between them. The full variable domain, rest sourced from reference TRBV7-9 and TRBJ2-7, is DTGVSQNPRHKITKRGQNVTFRCDPISEHNRLYWYRQTLGQGPEFLTYFQNEAQLEKSRLLSDRFSAERPKGSFSTLEIQRTEQGDSAMYLCASSLGEGSGQYFGPGTRLTVT.

This sequence joins TRBV25-1 and TRBJ1-3; TRBD1 is a possible D gene (6 bases). V dropped 1 base and J dropped 0 bases, with 10 bases sitting between them. Germline loops: CDR1 MGHDK, CDR2 SYGVNS. The CDR3 totals 16 residues. For the CDR3, the DNA is TGTGCCAGCAGTGAATGGCAGGGGTCCTCTGGAAACACCATATATTTT. It codes for CASSEWQGSSGNTIYF.

This clone showed up just once. The chain carries TRBV3-1 (or the pseudogene TRBV3-2) and TRBJ2-1; 12 bases are a match to TRBD2. V was clipped by 4 bases and J by 3 bases; unmatched bases: 4. Germline V CDR1 and CDR2: LGHDT, YNNKEL (reference sequence). The CDR3 has 16 amino acids. In DNA form, the CDR3 reads TGTGCCAGCAGCCCTCGGACTAGCGGGGTCTACAATGAGCAGTTCTTC. Its translation is CASSPRTSGVYNEQFF.

J is TRBJ1-5 and V is TRBV28; a weak D match, TRBD1 (6 bases). Trimming removed 5 bases at V and 2 bases at J, with 13 bases between. Germline values: CDR1 MDHEN, CDR2 SYDVKM. The CDR3 runs 15 residues. The CDR3 protein is CASSLGRQGNQPQHF. The CDR3 DNA is TGTGCCAGCAGTCTGGGACGACAGGGCAATCAGCCCCAGCATTTT.

The chain links TRBV19 to TRBJ2-7; 7 bases align to TRBD1. V shed 5 bases, J shed 0 bases, and the junction held 4 bases outside the gene matches. This CDR3 contains 14 residues. Germline V CDR1 and CDR2: LNHDA, SQIVND (reference sequence). The CDR3 sequence is CASSVDRFSYEQYF. CDR3 coding DNA: TGTGCCAGTAGTGTGGACAGGTTCTCCTACGAGCAGTACTTC.

This chain connects TRBV5-1 to TRBJ2-2, with 9 positions matching TRBD1. CDR1 and CDR2 (germline): SGHRS, YFSETQ. The ends lost 3 bases at V and 4 bases at J; junction bases unmatched: 4. The CDR3 totals 15 residues. CDR3 sequence: CASSSETGGTGELFF. CDR3 DNA sequence: TGCGCCAGCAGCTCAGAGACAGGGGGCACCGGGGAGCTGTTTTTT.